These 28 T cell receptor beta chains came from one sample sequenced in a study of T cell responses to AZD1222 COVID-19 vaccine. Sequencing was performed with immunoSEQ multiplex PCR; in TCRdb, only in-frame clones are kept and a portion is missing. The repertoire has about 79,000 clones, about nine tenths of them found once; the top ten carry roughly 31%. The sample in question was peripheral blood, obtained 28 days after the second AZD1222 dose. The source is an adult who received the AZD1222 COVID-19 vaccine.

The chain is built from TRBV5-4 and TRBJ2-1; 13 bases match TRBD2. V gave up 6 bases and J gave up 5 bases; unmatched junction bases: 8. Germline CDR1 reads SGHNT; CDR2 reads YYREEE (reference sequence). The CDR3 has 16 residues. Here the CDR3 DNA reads TGTGCCAGCAACTCGCGGACTAGCGGGAGCAACAATGAGCAGTTCTTC. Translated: CASNSRTSGSNNEQFF.

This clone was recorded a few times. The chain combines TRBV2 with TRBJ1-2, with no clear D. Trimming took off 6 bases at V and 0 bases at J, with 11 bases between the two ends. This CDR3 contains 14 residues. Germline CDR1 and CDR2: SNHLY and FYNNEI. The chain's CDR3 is CASSPLSSNYGYTF. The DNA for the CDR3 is TGTGCCAGCAGCCCCCTGAGTTCTAACTATGGCTACACCTTC.

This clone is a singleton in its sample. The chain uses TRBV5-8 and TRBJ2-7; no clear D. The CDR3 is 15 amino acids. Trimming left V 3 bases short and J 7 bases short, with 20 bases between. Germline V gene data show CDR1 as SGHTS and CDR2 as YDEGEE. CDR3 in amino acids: CASSSGSRVLGEQYF. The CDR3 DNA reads TGTGCCAGCAGCTCAGGCTCTCGGGTCTTAGGAGAGCAGTACTTC.

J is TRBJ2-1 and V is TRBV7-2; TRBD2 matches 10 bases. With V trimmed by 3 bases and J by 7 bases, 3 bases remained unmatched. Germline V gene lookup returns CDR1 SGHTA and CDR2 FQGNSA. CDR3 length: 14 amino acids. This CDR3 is CASSLGLAWNEQFF. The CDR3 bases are TGTGCCAGCAGCTTGGGACTAGCGTGGAATGAGCAGTTCTTC.

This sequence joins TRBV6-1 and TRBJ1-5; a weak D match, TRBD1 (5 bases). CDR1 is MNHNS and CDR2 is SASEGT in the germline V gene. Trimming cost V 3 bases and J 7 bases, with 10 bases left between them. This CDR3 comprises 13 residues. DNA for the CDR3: TGTGCCAGCAGTGAGAGGGGTATCCAGCCCCAGCATTTT. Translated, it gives CASSERGIQPQHF.

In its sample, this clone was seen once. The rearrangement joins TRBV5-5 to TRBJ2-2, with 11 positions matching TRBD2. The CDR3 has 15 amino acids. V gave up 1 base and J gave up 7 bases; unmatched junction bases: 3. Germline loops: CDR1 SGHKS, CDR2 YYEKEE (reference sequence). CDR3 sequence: CASSLTSGSVGELFF. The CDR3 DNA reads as TGTGCCAGCAGCTTGACTAGCGGGAGCGTCGGGGAGCTGTTTTTT.

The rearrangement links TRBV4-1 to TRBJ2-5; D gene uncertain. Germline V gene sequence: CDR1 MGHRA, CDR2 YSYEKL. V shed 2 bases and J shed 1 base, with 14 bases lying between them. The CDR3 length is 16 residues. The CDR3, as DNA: TGCGCCAGCAGCCAAAAACCCGGACGGCTCCAAGAGACCCAGTACTTC. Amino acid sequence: CASSQKPGRLQETQYF.

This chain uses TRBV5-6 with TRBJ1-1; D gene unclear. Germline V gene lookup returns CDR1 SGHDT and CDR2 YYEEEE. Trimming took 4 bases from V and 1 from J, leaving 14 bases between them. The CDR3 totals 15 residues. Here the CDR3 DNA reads TGTGCCAGCAGCCCGAGACCAGGAGAGAACACTGAAGCTTTCTTT. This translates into CASSPRPGENTEAFF.

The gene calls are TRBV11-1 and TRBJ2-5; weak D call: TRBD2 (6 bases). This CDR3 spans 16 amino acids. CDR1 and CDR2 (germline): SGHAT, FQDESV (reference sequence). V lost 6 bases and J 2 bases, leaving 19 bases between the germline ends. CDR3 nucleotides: TGTGCCAGCAGTCCCGCGGAGGGAATGTGGCAAGAGACCCAGTACTTC. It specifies CASSPAEGMWQETQYF.

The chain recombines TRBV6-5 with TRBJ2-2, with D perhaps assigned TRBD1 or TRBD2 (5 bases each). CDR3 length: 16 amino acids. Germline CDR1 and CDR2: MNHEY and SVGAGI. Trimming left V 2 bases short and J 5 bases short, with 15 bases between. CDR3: CASSYDGDPRTGELFF. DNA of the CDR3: TGTGCCAGCAGTTACGATGGGGACCCGCGGACCGGGGAGCTGTTTTTT.

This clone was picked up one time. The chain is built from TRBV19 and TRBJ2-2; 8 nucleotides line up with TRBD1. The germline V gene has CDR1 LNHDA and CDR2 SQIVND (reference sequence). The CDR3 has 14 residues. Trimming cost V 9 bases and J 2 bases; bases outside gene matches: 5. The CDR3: CASRTGLNTGELFF. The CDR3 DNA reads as TGTGCCAGCAGGACAGGGTTAAACACCGGGGAGCTGTTTTTT.

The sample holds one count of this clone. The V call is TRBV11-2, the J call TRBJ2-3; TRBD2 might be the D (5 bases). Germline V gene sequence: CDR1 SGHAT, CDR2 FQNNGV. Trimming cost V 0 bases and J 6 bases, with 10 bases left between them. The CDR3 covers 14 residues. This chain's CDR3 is CASSLERESDTQYF. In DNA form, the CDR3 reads TGTGCCAGCAGCTTAGAAAGGGAGAGTGATACGCAGTATTTT. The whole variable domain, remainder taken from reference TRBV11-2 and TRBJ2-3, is EAGVAQSPRYKIIEKRQSVAFWCNPISGHATLYWYQQILGQGPKLLIQFQNNGVVDDSQLPKDRFSAERLKGVDSTLKIQPAKLEDSAVYLCASSLERESDTQYFGPGTRLTVL.

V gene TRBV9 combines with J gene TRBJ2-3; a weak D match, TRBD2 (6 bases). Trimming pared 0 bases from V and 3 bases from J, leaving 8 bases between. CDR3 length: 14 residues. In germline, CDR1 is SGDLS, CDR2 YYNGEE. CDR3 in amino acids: CASSVEGGTDTQYF. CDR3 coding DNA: TGTGCCAGCAGCGTAGAGGGAGGAACAGATACGCAGTATTTT.

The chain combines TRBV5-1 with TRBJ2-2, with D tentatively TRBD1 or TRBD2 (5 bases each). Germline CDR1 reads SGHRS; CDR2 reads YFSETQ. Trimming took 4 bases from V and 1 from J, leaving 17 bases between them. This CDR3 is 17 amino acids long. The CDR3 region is CASSPGAGSLNTGELFF. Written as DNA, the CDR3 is TGCGCCAGCAGCCCCGGGGCAGGCTCATTGAACACCGGGGAGCTGTTTTTT.

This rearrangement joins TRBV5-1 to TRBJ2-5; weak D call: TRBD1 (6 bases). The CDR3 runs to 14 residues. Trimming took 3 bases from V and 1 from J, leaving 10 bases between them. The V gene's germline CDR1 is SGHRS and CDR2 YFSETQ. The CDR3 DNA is TGCGCCAGCAGCTCCGGGACAAGCCAAGAGACCCAGTACTTC. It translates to CASSSGTSQETQYF.

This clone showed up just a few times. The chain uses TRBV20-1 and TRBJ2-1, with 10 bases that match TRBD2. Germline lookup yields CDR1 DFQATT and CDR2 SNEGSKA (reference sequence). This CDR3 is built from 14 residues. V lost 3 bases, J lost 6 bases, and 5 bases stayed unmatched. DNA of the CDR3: TGCAGTGCTAGTAAGCCTAGCGGGAGCAATGAGCAGTTCTTC. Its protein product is CSASKPSGSNEQFF.

The CDR3 is CASSERTHQPQHF. CDR3 DNA sequence: TGTGCCAGCAGTGAACGGACCCATCAGCCCCAGCATTTT. The rearrangement uses TRBV6-1 and TRBJ1-5; D is unresolved. Germline V gene lookup returns CDR1 MNHNS and CDR2 SASEGT. The CDR3 runs 13 residues. V was shortened by 2 bases and J by 5 bases, with 7 bases between the two germline ends.

CDR3 coding DNA: TGCGCCAGCAGAGGCCCCCAGAGAAGCACAGATACGCAGTATTTT. Translation gives CASRGPQRSTDTQYF. V usage is TRBV10-2 and J usage is TRBJ2-3; D gene uncertain. The CDR3 has 15 amino acids. Trimming stripped 6 bases from V and 0 bases from J, with 13 bases between. The germline CDR1 and CDR2 sequences are WSHSY and SAAADI.

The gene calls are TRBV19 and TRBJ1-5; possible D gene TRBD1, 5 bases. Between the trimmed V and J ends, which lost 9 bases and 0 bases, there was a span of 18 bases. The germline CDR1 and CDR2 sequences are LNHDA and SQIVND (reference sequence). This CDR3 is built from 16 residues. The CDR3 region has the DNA TGTGCCAGCCAGGCAGGGTTGGGGAATAGCAATCAGCCCCAGCATTTT. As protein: CASQAGLGNSNQPQHF.

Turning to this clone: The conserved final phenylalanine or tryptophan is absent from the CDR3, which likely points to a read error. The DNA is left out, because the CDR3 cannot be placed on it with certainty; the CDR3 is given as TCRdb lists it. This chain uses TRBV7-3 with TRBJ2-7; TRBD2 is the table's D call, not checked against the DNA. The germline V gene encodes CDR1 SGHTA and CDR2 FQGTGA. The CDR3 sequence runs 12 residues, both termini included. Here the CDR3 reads CASSETGGRAWL.

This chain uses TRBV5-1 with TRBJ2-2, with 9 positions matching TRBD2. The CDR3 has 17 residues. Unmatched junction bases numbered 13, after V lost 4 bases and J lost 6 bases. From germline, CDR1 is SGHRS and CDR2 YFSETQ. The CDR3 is CASSVTGLAGTAGELFF. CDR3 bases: TGCGCCAGCAGCGTTACTGGGCTAGCGGGGACTGCCGGGGAGCTGTTTTTT.

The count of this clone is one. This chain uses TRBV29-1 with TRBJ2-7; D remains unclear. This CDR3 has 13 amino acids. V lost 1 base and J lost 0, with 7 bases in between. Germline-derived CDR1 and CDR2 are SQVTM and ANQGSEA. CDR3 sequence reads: CSVEVDPSYEQYF. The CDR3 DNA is TGCAGCGTTGAAGTTGACCCCTCCTACGAGCAGTACTTC.

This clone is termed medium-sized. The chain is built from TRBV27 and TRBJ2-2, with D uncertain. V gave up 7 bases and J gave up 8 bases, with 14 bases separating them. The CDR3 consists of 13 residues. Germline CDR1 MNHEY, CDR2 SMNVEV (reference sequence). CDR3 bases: TGTGCCAGCATGCCCGGTAGTTCAGGGGAGCTGTTTTTT. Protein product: CASMPGSSGELFF.

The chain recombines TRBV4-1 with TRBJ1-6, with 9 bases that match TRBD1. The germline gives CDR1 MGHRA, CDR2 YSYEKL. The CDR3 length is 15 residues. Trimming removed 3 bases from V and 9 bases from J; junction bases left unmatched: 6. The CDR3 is CASSQGDRVGSPLHF. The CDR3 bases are TGCGCCAGCAGCCAGGGGGACAGGGTTGGTTCACCCCTCCACTTT.

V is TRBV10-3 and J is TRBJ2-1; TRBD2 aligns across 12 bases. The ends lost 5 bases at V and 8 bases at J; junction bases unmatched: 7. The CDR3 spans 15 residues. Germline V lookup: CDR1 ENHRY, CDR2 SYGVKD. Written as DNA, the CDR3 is TGTGCCATCAGTCCAACTAGCGGGAGGCTCGATGAGCAGTTCTTC. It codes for CAISPTSGRLDEQFF.

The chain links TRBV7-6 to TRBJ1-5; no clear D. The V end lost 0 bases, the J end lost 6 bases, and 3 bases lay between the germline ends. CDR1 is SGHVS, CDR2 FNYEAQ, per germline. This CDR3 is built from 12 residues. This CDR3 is CASSLAGQPQHF. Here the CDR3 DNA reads TGTGCCAGCAGCTTAGCCGGTCAGCCCCAGCATTTT.

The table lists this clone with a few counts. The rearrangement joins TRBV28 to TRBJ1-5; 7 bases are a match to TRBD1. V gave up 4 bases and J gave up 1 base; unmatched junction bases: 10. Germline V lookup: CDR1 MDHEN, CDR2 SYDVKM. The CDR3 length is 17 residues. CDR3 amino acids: CASSSMSQGTSNQPQHF. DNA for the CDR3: TGTGCCAGCAGTTCCATGTCACAGGGGACGAGCAATCAGCCCCAGCATTTT. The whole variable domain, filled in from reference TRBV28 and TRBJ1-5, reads DVKVTQSSRYLVKRTGEKVFLECVQDMDHENMFWYRQDPGLGLRLIYFSYDVKMKEKGDIPEGYSVSREKKERFSLILESASTNQTSMYLCASSSMSQGTSNQPQHFGDGTRLSIL.

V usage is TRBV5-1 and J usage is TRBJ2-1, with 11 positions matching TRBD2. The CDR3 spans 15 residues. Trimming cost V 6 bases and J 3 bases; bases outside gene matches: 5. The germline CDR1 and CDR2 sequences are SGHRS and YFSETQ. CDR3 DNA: TGCGCCAGCACCCAACTAGCGGGAGACTACAATGAGCAGTTCTTC. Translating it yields CASTQLAGDYNEQFF.